The 29 T cell receptor beta chains reported below all come from one sample, sequenced in a study of T cell responses to AZD1222 COVID-19 vaccine. Method: immunoSEQ multiplex PCR; TCRdb's copy keeps in-frame clones and lacks some. The table shows roughly 190,000 clones, with just over 90% occurring only once. The sample here was peripheral blood, taken 28 days after the second AZD1222 dose. All receptors derive from an adult who received the AZD1222 COVID-19 vaccine.

The chain has TRBV11-2 and TRBJ2-2; D not resolved. Trimming stripped 9 bases from V and 0 bases from J, with 11 bases between. The CDR3 has 14 residues. Germline V CDR1 and CDR2: SGHAT, FQNNGV. CDR3 region: CASKTQANTGELFF. The CDR3 DNA sequence: TGTGCCAGTAAGACTCAGGCGAACACCGGGGAGCTGTTTTTT.

The chain is built from TRBV30 and TRBJ1-2; D uncertain. Germline-derived CDR1 and CDR2 are GTSNPN and SVGIG (reference sequence). CDR3 size: 11 residues. The V end was cut by 1 base, the J end by 7 bases, with 7 bases between. CDR3 region: CAWSEAGGYTF. In nucleotides, the CDR3 is TGTGCCTGGAGTGAAGCCGGTGGCTACACCTTC.

On this clone: A junction boundary mismatches the germline segment, possibly from a read error. The chain is built from TRBV7-7 and TRBJ2-3; weak D call: TRBD1 (5 bases). CDR3 length: 15 amino acids. Per the germline V gene, CDR1 is SSHAT and CDR2 is FNYEAQ (reference sequence). The CDR3 nucleotides read TGTGCTAGCAGCTTTGAAACAGGCAGCACAGATACGCAGTATTTT. It translates to CASSFETGSTDTQYF.

The chain employs TRBV6-2 or TRBV6-3 and TRBJ1-2, with D tentatively TRBD1 (5 bases). From germline, CDR1 is MNHEY and CDR2 SVGEGT. The CDR3 extends over 14 amino acids. V lost 6 bases and J lost 9, with 20 bases in between. CDR3 residues: CASSYGTEPLRYTF. The CDR3 DNA follows: TGTGCCAGCAGCTATGGGACGGAACCATTACGCTACACCTTC.

The chain uses TRBV5-1 and TRBJ2-1; D ambiguous. Germline V CDR1 and CDR2: SGHRS, YFSETQ. The CDR3 consists of 15 residues. The V end lost 2 bases, the J end lost 8 bases, and 17 bases lay between the germline ends. CDR3 amino acids: CASSLRAQTQDEQFF. The DNA of the CDR3 is TGCGCCAGCAGCTTACGGGCCCAAACACAAGATGAGCAGTTCTTC.

The V gene is TRBV19, the J gene TRBJ2-2; weak D call: TRBD1 (6 bases). CDR3 size: 14 residues. CDR1 is LNHDA and CDR2 is SQIVND in the germline V gene (reference sequence). V lost 2 bases, J lost 6 bases, and 10 bases lay in between. CDR3 in amino acids: CASSIKGDAGELFF. CDR3 DNA sequence: TGTGCCAGTAGTATAAAGGGGGACGCCGGGGAGCTGTTTTTT.

The rearrangement links TRBV4-2 to TRBJ2-7; TRBD1 matches at 8 bases. Germline loops: CDR1 LGHNA, CDR2 YNFKEQ. J gave up 3 bases and V 0 bases, and 4 bases lay outside the gene matches. The CDR3 is 15 amino acids. The CDR3 protein is CASSQDNRGNYEQYF. DNA for the CDR3: TGTGCCAGCAGCCAAGACAACAGGGGGAACTACGAGCAGTACTTC.

The rearrangement joins TRBV27 to TRBJ1-4; TRBD1 aligns across 8 bases. V lost 6 bases, J lost 8 bases, and 8 bases stayed unmatched. Germline lookup yields CDR1 MNHEY and CDR2 SMNVEV (reference sequence). The CDR3 sequence is 14 residues long. In nucleotides, the CDR3 is TGTGCCAGCAGGACAGGGGCGCCGGGGGAAAAACTGTTTTTT. Its protein is CASRTGAPGEKLFF.

The rearrangement links TRBV6-2 or TRBV6-3 to TRBJ1-1, with TRBD1 matching over 7 bases. After removal of 6 bases from V and 6 bases from J, the junction contained 10 bases not matched to a gene. The CDR3 spans 14 residues. Germline V gene sequence: CDR1 MNHEY, CDR2 SVGEGT. This CDR3 reads CASSRTGIGAEAFF. CDR3 bases: TGTGCCAGCAGCCGGACAGGTATCGGCGCTGAAGCTTTCTTT.

The gene calls are TRBV5-1 and TRBJ1-4; 7 positions agree with TRBD1. The germline V gene encodes CDR1 SGHRS and CDR2 YFSETQ. V lost 4 bases, J lost 0 bases, and 3 bases stayed unmatched. This CDR3 comprises 15 residues. The CDR3 loop reads CASSTQGTTNEKLFF. Written as DNA, the CDR3 is TGCGCCAGCAGCACACAGGGGACAACTAATGAAAAACTGTTTTTT. Full variable domain (remainder filled in from reference TRBV5-1 and TRBJ1-4): KAGVTQTPRYLIKTRGQQVTLSCSPISGHRSVSWYQQTPGQGLQFLFEYFSETQRNKGNFPGRFSGRQFSNSRSEMNVSTLELGDSALYLCASSTQGTTNEKLFFGSGTQLSVL.

V usage is TRBV5-1 and J usage is TRBJ1-1, with 7 bases fitting TRBD1. J lost 0 bases, V lost 3 bases, and 2 bases had no gene match. Germline V lookup: CDR1 SGHRS, CDR2 YFSETQ. The CDR3 sequence is 14 residues long. The CDR3 region is CASSWGQMNTEAFF. DNA for the CDR3: TGCGCCAGCAGCTGGGGACAGATGAACACTGAAGCTTTCTTT.

This sequence joins TRBV5-6 and TRBJ2-5; D ambiguous. Trimming removed 4 bases at V and 3 bases at J, with 10 bases between. This CDR3 is built from 13 residues. Germline values: CDR1 SGHDT, CDR2 YYEEEE. The CDR3 loop reads CASSPDIEETQYF. The CDR3 DNA is TGTGCCAGCAGCCCCGACATTGAAGAGACCCAGTACTTC. The full variable domain, its missing parts supplied by reference TRBV5-6 and TRBJ2-5, is DAGVTQSPTHLIKTRGQQVTLRCSPKSGHDTVSWYQQALGQGPQFIFQYYEEEERQRGNFPDRFSGHQFPNYSSELNVNALLLGDSALYLCASSPDIEETQYFGPGTRLLVL.

The rearrangement joins TRBV29-1 to TRBJ2-3; D gene unclear. There are 13 residues in the CDR3. V shed 2 bases and J shed 1 base, with 7 bases lying between them. Germline assignment: CDR1 SQVTM and CDR2 ANQGSEA. CDR3 DNA sequence: TGCAGCGTTGAACTCAGCCGCACAGATACGCAGTATTTT. As protein: CSVELSRTDTQYF.

The genes are TRBV11-1 and TRBJ2-2, with 7 bases matching TRBD1. Trimming at V came to 3 bases and at J to 7 bases, leaving 8 bases not matched to a gene. This CDR3 comprises 15 residues. From germline, CDR1 is SGHAT and CDR2 FQDESV (reference sequence). CDR3 region: CASSFGQADVGELFF. The CDR3 DNA follows: TGTGCCAGCAGCTTTGGACAGGCTGATGTCGGGGAGCTGTTTTTT.

The CDR3: CACSSGQQGNSYEQYF. DNA of the CDR3: TGTGCCTGCTCTTCCGGTCAACAGGGGAACTCCTACGAGCAGTACTTC. The chain uses TRBV30 and TRBJ2-7; TRBD1 agrees at 7 bases. This CDR3 is 16 amino acids long. The J segment lost 0 bases and the V segment lost 6 bases, leaving 14 bases of the junction unmatched. Per germline, CDR1 GTSNPN and CDR2 SVGIG (reference sequence).

This chain links TRBV2 with TRBJ1-5; tentatively, D is TRBD1 (5 bases). The germline V gene encodes CDR1 SNHLY and CDR2 FYNNEI. The CDR3 is made up of 14 amino acids. V was shortened by 3 bases and J by 1 base, with 7 bases between the two germline ends. The CDR3 DNA sequence: TGTGCCAGCAGTGAGGAGGGGAGCAATCAGCCCCAGCATTTT. Its protein is CASSEEGSNQPQHF.

The chain links TRBV2 to TRBJ1-2; D is ambiguous. The germline V and J ends were trimmed by 3 bases and 0 bases, with 8 bases remaining between them. Looked up from germline, CDR1 is SNHLY and CDR2 is FYNNEI. The CDR3 length is 14 residues. As DNA, the CDR3 is TGTGCCAGCAGTGACGTAGGGCCTAACTATGGCTACACCTTC. Its translation is CASSDVGPNYGYTF.

This clone was counted only a few times. V usage is TRBV7-8 and J usage is TRBJ2-7; D gene uncertain. This CDR3 is built from 13 residues. Germline V CDR1 and CDR2: SGHVS, FQNEAQ. V was clipped by 0 bases and J by 7 bases, with 10 bases between them. As DNA, the CDR3 is TGTGCCAGCAGCTTAGCGTTGACTCGGGAGCAGTACTTC. This encodes CASSLALTREQYF. The full variable domain, rest sourced from reference TRBV7-8 and TRBJ2-7, is GAGVSQSPRYKVAKRGQDVALRCDPISGHVSLFWYQQALGQGPEFLTYFQNEAQLDKSGLPSDRFFAERPEGSVSTLKIQRTQQEDSAVYLCASSLALTREQYFGPGTRLTVT.

This chain uses TRBV19 with TRBJ1-3; perhaps TRBD1 as D (5 bases). V was shortened by 4 bases and J by 7 bases, with 14 bases between the two germline ends. The CDR3 has 14 amino acids. Germline V gives CDR1 LNHDA, CDR2 SQIVND (reference sequence). In DNA form, the CDR3 reads TGTGCCAGTAGTACTCGGGACGGCGCTAACACCATATATTTT. Translation: CASSTRDGANTIYF.

V and J are TRBV3-1 (or the pseudogene TRBV3-2) and TRBJ1-6; a possible D gene is TRBD1 (5 bases). The V and J ends lost 4 bases and 4 bases respectively, with 14 bases between them. The CDR3 totals 16 residues. Germline V gene lookup returns CDR1 LGHDT and CDR2 YNNKEL (reference sequence). CDR3 nucleotides: TGTGCCAGCAGCCCAGAGGGCCAGGGTTATAATTCACCCCTCCACTTT. It is translated as CASSPEGQGYNSPLHF.

CDR3 in DNA: TGTGCCAGCAGCTGGACTAGCGGGGGGATCTACGAGCAGTACTTC. It yields the protein CASSWTSGGIYEQYF. J is TRBJ2-7 and V is TRBV11-1; the match to TRBD2 covers 14 bases. The CDR3 loop spans 15 amino acids. Unmatched junction bases numbered 2, after V lost 4 bases and J lost 3 bases. Germline V CDR1 and CDR2: SGHAT, FQDESV (reference sequence). Using reference TRBV11-1 and TRBJ2-7 for the parts outside the CDR3, the full variable domain is EAEVAQSPRYKITEKSQAVAFWCDPISGHATLYWYRQILGQGPELLVQFQDESVVDDSQLPKDRFSAERLKGVDSTLKIQPAELGDSAMYLCASSWTSGGIYEQYFGPGTRLTVT.

The chain employs TRBV7-9 and TRBJ1-5, with D possibly matching TRBD1 (5 bases). Trimming left V 4 bases short and J 3 bases short, with 13 bases between. The length of the CDR3 is 15 residues. Germline CDR1 SEHNR, CDR2 FQNEAQ (reference sequence). The CDR3 coding sequence is TGTGCCAGCAGCTCGGACGGGGGTGCCAATCAGCCCCAGCATTTT. It yields the protein CASSSDGGANQPQHF.

The chain is built from TRBV6-5 and TRBJ2-7; TRBD1 might be the D (6 bases). V gave up 4 bases and J gave up 3 bases, with 19 bases separating them. The CDR3 covers 16 residues. Germline CDR1 is MNHEY and CDR2 is SVGAGI. CDR3 residues: CASSSMTGTFYYEQYF. Here the CDR3 DNA reads TGTGCCAGCAGTTCCATGACCGGGACATTCTACTACGAGCAGTACTTC.

This clone has only a few counts. The chain employs TRBV10-1 and TRBJ2-3, with D unresolved. The germline V gene has CDR1 WNHNN and CDR2 SYGVQD (reference sequence). Trimming stripped 3 bases from V and 7 bases from J, with 5 bases between. The CDR3 loop spans 11 amino acids. The CDR3, as DNA: TGCGCCAGCAGTGACACGAATACGCAGTATTTT. The encoded protein is CASSDTNTQYF.

The rearrangement links TRBV30 to TRBJ2-1, with 8 nucleotides matching TRBD2. This CDR3 contains 20 residues. CDR1 is GTSNPN and CDR2 is SVGIG in the germline V gene (reference sequence). The V segment lost 3 bases and the J segment 5 bases; nucleotides outside the gene matches: 24. The CDR3 protein is CAWRLWSGGGTGVKHNEQFF. In DNA, the CDR3 is TGTGCCTGGAGGCTATGGTCTGGCGGGGGGACCGGAGTTAAGCACAATGAGCAGTTCTTC. The variable domain in full, completed from reference TRBV30 and TRBJ2-1, reads SQTIHQWPATLVQPVGSPLSLECTVEGTSNPNLYWYRQAAGRGLQLLFYSVGIGQISSEVPQNLSASRPQDRQFILSSKKLLLSDSGFYLCAWRLWSGGGTGVKHNEQFFGPGTRLTVL.

CDR3 region: CASSLRGTGGTEAFF. DNA for the CDR3: TGCGCCAGCAGCCTTCGCGGGACAGGGGGCACTGAAGCTTTCTTT. The chain couples TRBV5-1 to TRBJ1-1; 11 bases align to TRBD1. The CDR3 consists of 15 residues. J was trimmed by 4 bases and V by 4 bases; bases with no gene match: 6. The germline V gene encodes CDR1 SGHRS and CDR2 YFSETQ.

The gene calls are TRBV5-5 and TRBJ1-2, with TRBD1 matching over 9 bases. J lost 4 bases, V lost 0 bases, and 7 bases had no gene match. The CDR3 has 16 residues. Germline CDR1 reads SGHKS; CDR2 reads YYEKEE (reference sequence). The DNA for the CDR3 is TGTGCCAGCAGCTTGGTGAACAGGGGGCAGGGCTATGGCTACACCTTC. It specifies CASSLVNRGQGYGYTF.

V and J are TRBV4-1 and TRBJ2-7; 8 nucleotides line up with TRBD2. Looked up from germline, CDR1 is MGHRA and CDR2 is YSYEKL. The ends lost 3 bases at V and 5 bases at J; junction bases unmatched: 3. The CDR3 totals 13 residues. In DNA, the CDR3 is TGCGCCAGCAGCCAGATAGCGGGAAACGAGCAGTACTTC. Its protein is CASSQIAGNEQYF.

The rearrangement links TRBV7-2 to TRBJ1-1; 7 bases are shared with TRBD1. V shed 5 bases and J 0 bases; nucleotides not matched to a gene: 6. Per the germline V gene, CDR1 is SGHTA and CDR2 is FQGNSA. This CDR3 contains 15 residues. In DNA, the CDR3 is TGTGCCAGCAGCGCCTGGACAGGCTTGAACACTGAAGCTTTCTTT. Translated, it gives CASSAWTGLNTEAFF.